The T cell receptor (beta chain) described here comes from a study of CD8 T cells in Susac syndrome (dated by TCRdb to the late 2010s). With regard to the full study: Repertoire sequencing was used to test whether CD8+ T cell activation and differentiation in Susac syndrome was antigen driven. Results the study describes overall, beyond this receptor: The TCR sequencing and HLA analysis was acknowledged to have included a relatively small number of individuals.

The CDR3 runs 12 residues from the cysteine to the phenylalanine. CDR3 DNA is the only sequence kept; it has 36 bases, read in frame from the first base. The germline V gene yields MDHEN for CDR1 and SYDVKM for CDR2. V is shortened by 2 bases, J by 9 bases, and the region joining them spans 8 bases. RNA was extracted using the RNeasy kit, and roughly 0.5 to 1 ug of the RNA was reverse transcribed with random hexamers. TCR beta CDR3 regions were amplified with the immunoSEQ multiplex PCR assay covering 54 Vbeta and 13 Jbeta segments. To correct PCR amplification bias, a synthetic template baseline was used for both primer optimization and computational correction. The authors processed their data as follows. Reads were annotated to V, D and J genes per IMGT and analyzed with immunoSEQ Analyzer, keeping only productive sequences. Clonality was calculated as one minus the Shannon entropy normalized by log2 of the number of productive unique sequences. Public and private clones were assessed among the 100 most prevalent clones of each patient and control. A clone was defined as Susac-specific if it was absent from the healthy and MS cohorts, from 1052 published viral clones and from other ImmuneACCESS disease sequences. In TCRdb, the public reads were trimmed at Q25 with fastp and aligned with MiXCR, with productive beta chains retained. CDR3 protein sequences are deduplicated, and each keeps its most common genes and DNA. The V and J calls come from TCRdb's annotation, not from the publication. This sample has approximately 230,000 distinct CDR3 sequences in its table, and around 95% of those were observed once. Roughly 0.07% of the sample rests with the top ten.

Peripheral blood CD8+ and CD4+ T cells from healthy donors, Susac syndrome patients and multiple sclerosis patients were profiled by high-throughput TCR beta sequencing. The multiple sclerosis controls were treatment-naive patients whose relapsing-remitting disease, either stable or active, fulfilled the revised McDonald criteria. Bulk CD8+ and CD4+ T cells were purified magnetically by negative isolation, whereas CD8+ TEMRA cells were enriched by FACS. Blood was collected in EDTA tubes and processed within 24 hours, with PBMCs isolated through density gradient centrifugation. PBMCs destined for TCR sequencing were cryopreserved in liquid nitrogen and later thawed in a 37 °C water bath. A purity of at least 90% was achieved for sorted or isolated CD4+, CD8+ and CD8+ TEMRA cells. A remark on this clonotype: Its recognized antigen is unknown. There are no base qualities to consult, and no much larger clone falls within one base.

This receptor was identified in a human donor with multiple sclerosis. The chain is made from TRBV28 and TRBJ2-1; TRBD2 is perhaps the D gene, given 5 matching bases. Sequencing was performed on CD4+ T cells from PBMCs. In nucleotide form, the sequence is TGTGCCAGCAGTTTAGTGGGGAGTGAGCAGTTCTTC. This translates into CASSLVGSEQFF.